This T cell receptor (beta chain) was documented in a study of blood T cell repertoires in COVID-19. The assay was immunoSEQ multiplex PCR, and TCRdb's table has in-frame clones only and misses some. This sample has 300,000 to 350,000 clones; around nine tenths occur once, and the top ten carry around 3.9%. Which cohort a participant joined came from the clinical history participants gave. Trimming cost V 2 bases and J 0 bases, with 11 bases left between them. The germline CDR1 and CDR2 sequences are MDHEN and SYDVKM. The CDR3 runs 16 residues. J is TRBJ2-1 and V is TRBV28; D is possibly TRBD1 (5 bases). The receptor's source is a woman under 40 who had been exposed to COVID-19. The sample consisted of PBMCs or T cells enriched from blood (not recorded which). CDR3 sequence: CASSLAGSSSYNEQFF. As DNA, the CDR3 is TGTGCCAGCAGTTTAGCAGGGTCGAGCTCCTACAATGAGCAGTTCTTC.